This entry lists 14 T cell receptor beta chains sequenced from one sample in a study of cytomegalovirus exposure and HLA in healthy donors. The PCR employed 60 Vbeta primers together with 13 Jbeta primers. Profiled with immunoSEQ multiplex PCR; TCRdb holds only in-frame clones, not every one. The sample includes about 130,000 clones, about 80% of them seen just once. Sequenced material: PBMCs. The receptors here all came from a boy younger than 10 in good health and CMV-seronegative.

In nucleotides, the CDR3 is TGCGCCAGCAGCCAAGGGACAGCTGTAAGGGGAAACACCATATATTTT. This translates into CASSQGTAVRGNTIYF. The V call is TRBV4-3, the J call TRBJ1-3; a possible D gene is TRBD1 (6 bases). Germline CDR1 reads LGHNA; CDR2 reads YSLEER. CDR3 size: 16 residues. V dropped 1 base and J dropped 4 bases, with 14 bases sitting between them.

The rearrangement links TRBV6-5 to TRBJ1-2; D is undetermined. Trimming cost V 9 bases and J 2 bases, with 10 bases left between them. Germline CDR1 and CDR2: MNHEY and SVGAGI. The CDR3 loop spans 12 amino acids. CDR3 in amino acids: CASSGSNYGYTF. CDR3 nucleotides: TGTGCCAGTAGTGGCTCCAACTATGGCTACACCTTC.

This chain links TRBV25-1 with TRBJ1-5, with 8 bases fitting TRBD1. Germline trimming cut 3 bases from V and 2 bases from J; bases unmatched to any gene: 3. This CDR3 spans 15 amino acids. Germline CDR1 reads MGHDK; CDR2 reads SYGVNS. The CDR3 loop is CASSDTGGGNQPQHF. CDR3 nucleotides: TGTGCCAGCAGTGATACAGGGGGGGGCAATCAGCCCCAGCATTTT.

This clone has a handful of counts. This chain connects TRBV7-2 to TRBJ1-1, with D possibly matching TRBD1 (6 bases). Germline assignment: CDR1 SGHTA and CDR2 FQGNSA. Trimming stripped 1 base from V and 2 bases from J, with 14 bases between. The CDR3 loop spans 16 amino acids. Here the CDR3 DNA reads TGTGCCAGCAGCTTAGTGGGGGGGACATTTAACACTGAAGCTTTCTTT. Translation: CASSLVGGTFNTEAFF.

CDR3 sequence: CASSPRRAPYNEQFF. The CDR3 bases are TGTGCCAGCAGCCCTCGCAGGGCCCCCTACAATGAGCAGTTCTTC. The chain has TRBV14 and TRBJ2-1; possible D gene TRBD1, 5 bases. This CDR3 is built from 15 residues. Germline loops: CDR1 SGHDN, CDR2 FVKESK. The V and J ends lost 4 bases and 2 bases respectively, with 12 bases between them.

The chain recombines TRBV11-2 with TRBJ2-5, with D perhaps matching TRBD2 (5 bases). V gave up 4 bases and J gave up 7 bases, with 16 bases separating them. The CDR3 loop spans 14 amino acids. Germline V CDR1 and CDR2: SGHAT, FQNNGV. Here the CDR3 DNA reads TGTGCCAGCAGCTCCGGAGAGGGCCTGAGGACCCAGTACTTC. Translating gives CASSSGEGLRTQYF.

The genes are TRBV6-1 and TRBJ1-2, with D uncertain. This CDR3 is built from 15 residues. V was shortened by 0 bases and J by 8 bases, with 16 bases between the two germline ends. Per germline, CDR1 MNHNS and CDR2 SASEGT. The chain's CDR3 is CASSEAQDGVGGYTF. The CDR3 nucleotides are TGTGCCAGCAGTGAAGCGCAGGACGGGGTGGGAGGCTACACCTTC.

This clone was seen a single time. The CDR3 spells CAWSALAAYEQYV. The CDR3 region has the DNA TGTGCCTGGAGCGCCTTGGCGGCCTACGAGCAGTACGTC. The chain links TRBV30 to TRBJ2-7, with unresolved D. CDR3 length: 13 amino acids. The V gene's germline CDR1 is GTSNPN and CDR2 SVGIG (reference sequence). Trimming cost V 3 bases and J 2 bases, with 11 bases left between them.

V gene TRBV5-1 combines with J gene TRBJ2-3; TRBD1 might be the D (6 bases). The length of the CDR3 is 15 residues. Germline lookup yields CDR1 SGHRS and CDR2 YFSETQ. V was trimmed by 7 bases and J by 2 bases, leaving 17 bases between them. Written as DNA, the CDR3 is TGCGCCAGCTGGTTGGGGGCCGTCTCCACAGATACGCAGTATTTT. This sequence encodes CASWLGAVSTDTQYF.

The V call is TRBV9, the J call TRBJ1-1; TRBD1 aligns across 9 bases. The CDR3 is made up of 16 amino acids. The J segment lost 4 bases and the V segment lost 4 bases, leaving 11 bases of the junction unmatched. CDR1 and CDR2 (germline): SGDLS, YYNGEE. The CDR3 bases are TGTGCCAGCAGCACACCACAGGGGGCTGGGAGCACTGAAGCTTTCTTT. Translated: CASSTPQGAGSTEAFF.

CDR3 sequence: CAISDKGELSYGYTF. CDR3 coding DNA: TGTGCCATCAGTGATAAAGGGGAATTGAGCTATGGCTACACCTTC. This chain connects TRBV10-3 to TRBJ1-2; the D gene is possibly TRBD1 (5 bases). The CDR3 length is 15 residues. Looked up from germline, CDR1 is ENHRY and CDR2 is SYGVKD. Trimming removed 3 bases from V and 4 bases from J, with 15 bases in between.

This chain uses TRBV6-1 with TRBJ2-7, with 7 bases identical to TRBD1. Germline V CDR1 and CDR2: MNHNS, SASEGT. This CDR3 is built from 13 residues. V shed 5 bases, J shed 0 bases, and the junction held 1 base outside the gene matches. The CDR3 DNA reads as TGTGCCAGCAGTTGGGACAGCTCCTACGAGCAGTACTTC. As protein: CASSWDSSYEQYF.

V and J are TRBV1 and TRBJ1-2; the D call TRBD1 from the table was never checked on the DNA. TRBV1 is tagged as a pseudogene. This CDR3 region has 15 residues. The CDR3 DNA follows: TGCACCAGCAGCCAAGGTCCGACAGGGTGCTATGGCTACACCTTC. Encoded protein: CTSSQGPTGCYGYTF.

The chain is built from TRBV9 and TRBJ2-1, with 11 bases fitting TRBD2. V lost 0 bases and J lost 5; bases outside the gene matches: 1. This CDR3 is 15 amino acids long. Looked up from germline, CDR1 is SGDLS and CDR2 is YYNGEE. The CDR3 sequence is CASSVEGLADNEQFF. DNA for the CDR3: TGTGCCAGCAGCGTAGAGGGACTAGCGGACAATGAGCAGTTCTTC.